The rows below give T cell receptor beta chains drawn from one sample of a study of blood T cell repertoires in COVID-19. The assay was immunoSEQ multiplex PCR, and TCRdb's table has in-frame clones only and misses some. The sample records 60,000 or so clones, around 90% being singletons. Sequenced material: peripheral blood. These receptors all come from a man aged 55 to 69 with acute or convalescent COVID-19. Both conserved end residues are part of each CDR3. The D gene is left open where the match is weak. Expanded clones get a size class; other rows say once, few or many, or leave the size out.

>TRBJ1-2|once|-|TRBV28
CASSFWDTAAVGYTF
TGTGCCAGCAGTTTCTGGGACACGGCAGCTGTCGGCTACACCTTC
>TRBJ2-3|few|-|TRBV7-9
CASVEASTDTQYF
TGTGCCTCGGTAGAGGCTAGCACAGATACGCAGTATTTT
>TRBJ2-7|-|-|TRBV2
CASSGQPRAYEQYF
TGTGCCAGCAGCGGACAGCCTAGGGCTTACGAGCAGTACTTC
>TRBJ1-2|-|-|TRBV24-1
CATSDGGELHYTF
TGTGCCACCAGTGATGGGGGCGAGCTTCACTACACCTTC
>TRBJ1-2|-|-|TRBV20-1
CSARRDYGYTF
TGCAGTGCTAGGAGGGACTATGGCTACACCTTC
>TRBJ1-1|once|-|TRBV28
CASTPGGNTEAFF
TGTGCCAGCACCCCCGGGGGGAACACTGAAGCTTTCTTT
>TRBJ2-1|-|-|TRBV19
CASSWQGSSYNEQFF
TGTGCCAGTAGTTGGCAGGGCAGCTCCTACAATGAGCAGTTCTTC
>TRBJ2-5|-|-|TRBV7-2
CASSLGPFGQETQYF
TGTGCCAGCAGCTTAGGACCGTTCGGGCAAGAGACCCAGTACTTC
>TRBJ2-7|once|-|TRBV27
CASSPSLAFREQYF
TGTGCCAGCAGTCCGAGTCTAGCATTTAGGGAGCAGTACTTC
>TRBJ1-1|-|-|TRBV5-4
CASSLRGNTEAFF
TGTGCCAGCAGCCTCAGGGGGAACACTGAAGCTTTCTTT
>TRBJ2-1|-|-|TRBV6-2/TRBV6-3
CASRQGRSSYNEQFF
TGTGCCAGCCGCCAGGGGCGGAGCTCCTACAATGAGCAGTTCTTC
>TRBJ1-2|once|TRBD1|TRBV6-5
CASSYLRDRYFTGYTF
TGTGCCAGCAGTTACCTCCGGGACAGGTATTTTACGGGCTACACCTTC
>TRBJ1-1|-|-|TRBV18
CASSPLPEIPNTEAFF
TGTGCCAGCTCACCACTTCCCGAGATCCCGAACACTGAAGCTTTCTTT
>TRBJ1-1|-|-|TRBV11-2
CASSVRGGTEAFF
TGTGCCAGCAGCGTTAGGGGGGGCACTGAAGCTTTCTTT
>TRBJ2-7|-|-|TRBV2
CASSEDTGEQYF
TGTGCCAGCAGTGAAGACACGGGCGAGCAGTACTTC
>TRBJ1-2|medium-sized|TRBD1|TRBV5-6
CASSLAGTEPLYGYTF
TGTGCCAGCAGCTTGGCAGGGACAGAACCCCTCTATGGCTACACCTTC
>TRBJ2-1|-|TRBD2|TRBV12-5
CASGLASGTYNEQFF
TGTGCTAGTGGTTTGGCTAGCGGGACTTACAATGAGCAGTTCTTC
>TRBJ2-7|-|TRBD1|TRBV27
CASTTGTGIYEQYF
TGTGCCAGCACCACCGGGACAGGGATTTACGAGCAGTACTTC
>TRBJ1-2|-|-|TRBV21-1
CASRKESKPGGYTF
TGTGCCAGCAGAAAAGAGTCTAAGCCGGGGGGCTACACCTTC
>TRBJ2-7|-|TRBD1|TRBV27
CASSPTGLSTSYEQYF
TGTGCCAGCAGCCCGACAGGGCTCTCAACCAGCTACGAGCAGTACTTC
>TRBJ1-2|-|-|TRBV28
CASSPLAGGRGYTF
TGTGCCAGCAGCCCCCTGGCGGGAGGACGTGGCTACACCTTC
>TRBJ2-5|-|TRBD2|TRBV5-1
CASSWGTSGGKETQYF
TGCGCCAGCAGCTGGGGGACTAGCGGGGGAAAAGAGACCCAGTACTTC
>TRBJ2-7|-|TRBD2|TRBV28
CASSPGGASSYEQYF
TGTGCCAGCAGTCCCGGGGGGGCTAGCTCCTACGAGCAGTACTTC
>TRBJ1-1|-|-|TRBV3-1/TRBV3-2
CASSQSGTSPFF
TGTGCCAGCAGCCAATCCGGGACATCGCCTTTCTTT
>TRBJ1-1|-|-|TRBV4-1
CASSQEEYSNTEAFF
TGCGCCAGCAGCCAAGAGGAGTACTCGAACACTGAAGCTTTCTTT
>TRBJ1-3|-|TRBD1|TRBV28
CASRRPGQTGNTIYF
TGTGCCAGCAGACGTCCGGGACAGACTGGAAACACCATATATTTT
>TRBJ2-1|-|TRBD2|TRBV5-8
CASSLVGLADSYNEQFF
TGTGCCAGCAGCTTGGTGGGACTAGCGGACTCCTACAATGAGCAGTTCTTC